These 6 T cell receptor beta chains were all obtained from the same sample, sequenced in a study of blood T cell repertoires in COVID-19. TCRdb's table, derived via immunoSEQ multiplex PCR, lists solely in-frame clones and lacks some. This table has approximately 110,000 clones, 70% to 90% appearing once. Source material: peripheral blood. These receptors were obtained from a woman aged 60 to 75 with acute or convalescent COVID-19.

The chain has TRBV25-1 and TRBJ2-2; 8 bases agree with TRBD2. The CDR3 loop spans 16 amino acids. The V and J ends lost 5 bases and 6 bases, in that order; junction bases with no gene match: 11. Per the germline V gene, CDR1 is MGHDK and CDR2 is SYGVNS. DNA of the CDR3: TGTGCCAGCAGTACTTCTAGCGGGCGGTTTCCCGGGGAGCTGTTTTTT. It translates to CASSTSSGRFPGELFF.

The table lists this clone with a count of one. The V and J genes are TRBV18 and TRBJ2-7, with a tentative D call TRBD2 (6 bases). Germline CDR1 and CDR2: KGHSH and LQKENI. Trimming pared 3 bases from V and 0 bases from J, leaving 12 bases between. The CDR3 runs to 15 residues. The CDR3 region is CASSPGGTDSYEQYF. CDR3 bases: TGTGCCAGCTCACCGGGAGGCACGGACTCCTACGAGCAGTACTTC.

The V and J genes are TRBV5-1 and TRBJ2-1; perhaps TRBD2 as D (6 bases). Germline loops: CDR1 SGHRS, CDR2 YFSETQ. The CDR3 runs to 13 residues. Trimming left V 2 bases short and J 9 bases short, with 12 bases between. The CDR3 DNA is TGCGCCAGCAGCTTTGGGGGGTCGGGTGAGCAGTTCTTC. Translated, it gives CASSFGGSGEQFF.

This clone has just a few counts. The CDR3 loop is CASSGVGINEKLFF. CDR3 bases: TGTGCCAGCAGTGGTGTCGGGATTAATGAAAAACTGTTTTTT. The genes are TRBV2 and TRBJ1-4; D remains ambiguous. The CDR3 is made up of 14 amino acids. V was pared by 4 bases and J by 4 bases, with 10 bases between. Germline V CDR1 and CDR2: SNHLY, FYNNEI.

The chain carries TRBV6-1 and TRBJ1-5, with D uncertain. The CDR3 spans 16 residues. Trimming removed 3 bases at V and 4 bases at J, with 16 bases between. Germline V gene sequence: CDR1 MNHNS, CDR2 SASEGT. Here the CDR3 reads CASSDQRSGGNQPQHF. Written as DNA, the CDR3 is TGTGCCAGCAGTGATCAAAGGTCGGGTGGTAATCAGCCCCAGCATTTT.

J is TRBJ2-1 and V is TRBV9, with 7 bases that match TRBD2. V gave up 6 bases and J gave up 2 bases; unmatched junction bases: 8. Germline CDR1 SGDLS, CDR2 YYNGEE. The CDR3 is made up of 15 amino acids. CDR3: CASTQAGTPYNEQFF. DNA for the CDR3: TGTGCCAGCACCCAAGCGGGAACCCCCTACAATGAGCAGTTCTTC. The whole variable domain, filled in from reference TRBV9 and TRBJ2-1, reads DSGVTQTPKHLITATGQRVTLRCSPRSGDLSVYWYQQSLDQGLQFLIQYYNGEERAKGNILERFSAQQFPDLHSELNLSSLELGDSALYFCASTQAGTPYNEQFFGPGTRLTVL.